This T cell receptor beta chain is from a study of EBV T-cell therapy then PD-1 blockade in nasopharyngeal carcinoma. Assay: immunoSEQ multiplex PCR; the TCRdb copy retains only in-frame clones and omits some. This sample has 25,000 or so clones; about 87% occur once, and the top ten carry more than 25%. About this clone itself: As yet, its antigen is unknown.

Treatment noted: AdE1-LMPpoly-expanded autologous EBV-specific T-cell therapy followed by anti-PD-1 nivolumab. The clonotype comes from a man aged 35-49 years with nasopharyngeal carcinoma. Sequences were derived from CD8+ T cells from blood, sampled at roughly day 60 from a patient whose treatment included autologous EBV-specific T cells and nivolumab.

DNA for the CDR3: TGTGCCAGCAGCCAAGTGAGTACCAGGGCGGACACTGAAGCTTTCTTT. It is translated as CASSQVSTRADTEAFF. The rearrangement joins TRBV4-2 to TRBJ1-1; D may be TRBD1 (5 bases). V dropped 1 base and J dropped 3 bases, with 15 bases sitting between them. Germline CDR1 LGHNA, CDR2 YNFKEQ. The CDR3 runs to 16 residues.